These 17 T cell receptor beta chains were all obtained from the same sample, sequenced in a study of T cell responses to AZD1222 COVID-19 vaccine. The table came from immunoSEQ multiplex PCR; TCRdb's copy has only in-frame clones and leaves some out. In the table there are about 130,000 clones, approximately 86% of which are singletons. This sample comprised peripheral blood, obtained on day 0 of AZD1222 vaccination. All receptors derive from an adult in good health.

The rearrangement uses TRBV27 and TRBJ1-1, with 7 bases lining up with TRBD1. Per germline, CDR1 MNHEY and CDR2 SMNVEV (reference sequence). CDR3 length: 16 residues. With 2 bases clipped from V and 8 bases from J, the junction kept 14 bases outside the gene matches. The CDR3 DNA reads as TGTGCCAGCAGTTTAGTCGGACAGGCTTTCAGTTTGGAAGCTTTCTTT. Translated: CASSLVGQAFSLEAFF.

CDR3 nucleotide sequence: TGTGCCAGCAGCGTAGAATCCGGGACTGGGGCCAACGTCCTGACTTTC. Its translation is CASSVESGTGANVLTF. The rearrangement joins TRBV7-3 to TRBJ2-6; D possibly corresponds to TRBD2 (5 bases). The CDR3 runs to 16 residues. Looked up from germline, CDR1 is SGHTA and CDR2 is FQGTGA. The ends were cut back, 5 bases at V and 2 bases at J, with 13 bases in the middle.

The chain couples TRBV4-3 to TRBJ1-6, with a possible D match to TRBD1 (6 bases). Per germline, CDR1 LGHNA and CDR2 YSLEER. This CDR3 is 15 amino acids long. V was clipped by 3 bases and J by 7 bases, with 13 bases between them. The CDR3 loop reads CASSHPTGGNSPLHF. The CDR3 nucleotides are TGCGCCAGCAGCCACCCGACAGGAGGGAATTCACCCCTCCACTTT.

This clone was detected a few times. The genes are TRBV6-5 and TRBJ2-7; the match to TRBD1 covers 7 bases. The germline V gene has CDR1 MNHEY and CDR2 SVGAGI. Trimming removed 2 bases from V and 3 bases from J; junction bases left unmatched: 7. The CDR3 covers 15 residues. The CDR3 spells CASSYDRENYYEQYF. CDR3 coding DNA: TGTGCCAGCAGTTACGACAGGGAGAATTACTACGAGCAGTACTTC.

CDR3 sequence: CASNPGQPGNSPLHF. The CDR3 DNA reads as TGTGCCAGCAACCCGGGACAGCCGGGTAATTCACCCCTCCACTTT. The chain is built from TRBV27 and TRBJ1-6; 7 bases fit TRBD1. The CDR3 has 15 amino acids. CDR1 is MNHEY, CDR2 SMNVEV, per germline (reference sequence). V was clipped by 7 bases and J by 6 bases; unmatched bases: 9.

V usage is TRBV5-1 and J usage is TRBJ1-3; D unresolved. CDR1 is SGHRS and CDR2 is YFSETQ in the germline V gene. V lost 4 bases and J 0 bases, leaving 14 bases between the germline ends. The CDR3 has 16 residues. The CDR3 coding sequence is TGCGCCAGCAGCCAGAGAGTGGGCACCTCTGGAAACACCATATATTTT. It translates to CASSQRVGTSGNTIYF.

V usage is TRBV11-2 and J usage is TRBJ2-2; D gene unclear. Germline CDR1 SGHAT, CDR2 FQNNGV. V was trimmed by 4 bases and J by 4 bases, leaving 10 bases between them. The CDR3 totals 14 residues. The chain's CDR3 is CASSYGPSTGELFF. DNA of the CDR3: TGTGCCAGCAGCTACGGGCCGAGCACCGGGGAGCTGTTTTTT.

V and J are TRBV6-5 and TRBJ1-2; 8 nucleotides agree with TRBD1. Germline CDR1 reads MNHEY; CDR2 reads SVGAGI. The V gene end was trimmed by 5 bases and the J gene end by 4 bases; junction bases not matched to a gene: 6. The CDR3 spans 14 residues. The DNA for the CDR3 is TGTGCCAGCAGTCTTGGACAGGGCCTCTATGGCTACACCTTC. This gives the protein CASSLGQGLYGYTF.

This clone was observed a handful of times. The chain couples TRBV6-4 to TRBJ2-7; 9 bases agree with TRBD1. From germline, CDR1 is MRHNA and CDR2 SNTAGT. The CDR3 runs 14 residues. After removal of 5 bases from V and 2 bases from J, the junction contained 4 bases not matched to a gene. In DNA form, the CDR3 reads TGTGCCAGCAGTAGGACAGGGGACCCCTACGAGCAGTACTTC. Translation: CASSRTGDPYEQYF.

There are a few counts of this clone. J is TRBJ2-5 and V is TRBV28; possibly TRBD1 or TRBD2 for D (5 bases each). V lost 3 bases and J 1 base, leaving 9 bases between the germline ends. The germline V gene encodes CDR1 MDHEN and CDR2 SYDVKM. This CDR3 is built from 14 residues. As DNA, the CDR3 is TGTGCCAGCAGTTTCGACGGGACCCAAGAGACCCAGTACTTC. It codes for CASSFDGTQETQYF.

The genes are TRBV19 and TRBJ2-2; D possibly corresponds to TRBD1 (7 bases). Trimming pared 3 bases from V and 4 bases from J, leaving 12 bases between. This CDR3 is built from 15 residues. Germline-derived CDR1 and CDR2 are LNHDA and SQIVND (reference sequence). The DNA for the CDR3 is TGTGCCAGTAGTATTGGAGGGGGCAGCACCGGGGAGCTGTTTTTT. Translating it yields CASSIGGGSTGELFF.

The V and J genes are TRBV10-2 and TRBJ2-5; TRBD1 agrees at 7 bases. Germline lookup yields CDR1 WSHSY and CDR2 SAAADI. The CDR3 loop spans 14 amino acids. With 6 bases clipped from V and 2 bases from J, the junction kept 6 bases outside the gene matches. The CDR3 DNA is TGCGCCAGCAGCACGACAGGGAAGCAAGAGACCCAGTACTTC. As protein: CASSTTGKQETQYF.

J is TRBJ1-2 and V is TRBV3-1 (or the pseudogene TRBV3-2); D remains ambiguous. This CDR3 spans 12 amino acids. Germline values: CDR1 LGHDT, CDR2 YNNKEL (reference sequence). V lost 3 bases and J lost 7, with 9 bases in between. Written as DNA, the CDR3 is TGTGCCAGCAGCCAGGGTATGCGTGGCTACACCTTC. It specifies CASSQGMRGYTF.

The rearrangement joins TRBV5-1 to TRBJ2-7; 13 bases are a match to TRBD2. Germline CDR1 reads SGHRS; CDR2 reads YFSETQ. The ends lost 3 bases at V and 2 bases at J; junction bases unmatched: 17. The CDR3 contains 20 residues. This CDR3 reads CASSSPSGLAGPTSPYEQYF. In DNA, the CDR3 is TGCGCCAGCAGCTCCCCCTCGGGACTAGCGGGACCTACCAGTCCCTACGAGCAGTACTTC.

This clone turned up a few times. The CDR3 loop reads CASSLGLPGQGPHEQYF. The CDR3, as DNA: TGCGCCAGCAGCCTGGGATTACCGGGACAGGGACCCCACGAGCAGTACTTC. This sequence joins TRBV5-1 and TRBJ2-7; 9 nucleotides line up with TRBD1. Trimming cost V 4 bases and J 5 bases; bases outside gene matches: 16. Germline assignment: CDR1 SGHRS and CDR2 YFSETQ. There are 17 residues in the CDR3.

The CDR3 sequence is CASSLEGGQGGEKLFF. Here the CDR3 DNA reads TGCGCCAGCAGCTTGGAGGGGGGACAGGGAGGTGAAAAACTGTTTTTT. The chain uses TRBV5-1 and TRBJ1-4, with 9 bases lining up with TRBD1. After removal of 0 bases from V and 7 bases from J, the junction contained 7 bases not matched to a gene. Germline assignment: CDR1 SGHRS and CDR2 YFSETQ. This CDR3 spans 16 amino acids.

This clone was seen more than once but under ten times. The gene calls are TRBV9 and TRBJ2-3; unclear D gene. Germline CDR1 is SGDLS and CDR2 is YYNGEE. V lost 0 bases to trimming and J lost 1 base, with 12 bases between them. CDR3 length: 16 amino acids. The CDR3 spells CASSVGVDHGTDTQYF. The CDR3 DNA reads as TGTGCCAGCAGCGTAGGTGTGGACCACGGCACAGATACGCAGTATTTT.